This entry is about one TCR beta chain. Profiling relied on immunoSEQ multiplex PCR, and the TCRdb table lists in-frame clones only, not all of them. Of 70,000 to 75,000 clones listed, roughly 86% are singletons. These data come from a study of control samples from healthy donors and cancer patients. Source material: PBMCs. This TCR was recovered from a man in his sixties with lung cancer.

CDR3 loop: CASSYEYRGPYEQYF. The CDR3 nucleotides read TGTGCCAGCAGTTACGAGTACAGGGGCCCCTACGAGCAGTACTTC. The chain joins TRBV6-5 to TRBJ2-7, with TRBD1 matching over 7 bases. The CDR3 runs to 15 residues. Trimming cost V 2 bases and J 2 bases; bases outside gene matches: 6. The germline V gene has CDR1 MNHEY and CDR2 SVGAGI.